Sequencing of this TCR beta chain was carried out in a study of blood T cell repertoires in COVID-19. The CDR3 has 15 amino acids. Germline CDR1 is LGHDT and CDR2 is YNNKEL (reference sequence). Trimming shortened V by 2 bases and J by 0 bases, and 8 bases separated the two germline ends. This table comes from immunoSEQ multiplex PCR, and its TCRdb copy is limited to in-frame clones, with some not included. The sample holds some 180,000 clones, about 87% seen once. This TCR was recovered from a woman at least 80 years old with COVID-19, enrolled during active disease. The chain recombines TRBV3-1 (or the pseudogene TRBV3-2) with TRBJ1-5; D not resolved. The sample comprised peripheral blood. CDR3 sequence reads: CASSQTSGSNQPQHF. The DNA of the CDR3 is TGTGCCAGCAGCCAAACATCGGGTAGCAATCAGCCCCAGCATTTT.